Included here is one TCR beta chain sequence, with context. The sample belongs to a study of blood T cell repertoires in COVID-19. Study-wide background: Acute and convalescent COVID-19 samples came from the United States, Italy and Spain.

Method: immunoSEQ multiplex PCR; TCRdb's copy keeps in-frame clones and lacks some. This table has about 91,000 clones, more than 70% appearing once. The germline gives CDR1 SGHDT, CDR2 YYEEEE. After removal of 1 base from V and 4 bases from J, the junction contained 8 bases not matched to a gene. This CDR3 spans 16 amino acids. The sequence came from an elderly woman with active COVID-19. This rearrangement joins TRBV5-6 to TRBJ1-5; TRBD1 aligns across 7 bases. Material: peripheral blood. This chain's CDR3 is CASSLSPTGSNQPQHF. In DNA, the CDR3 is TGTGCCAGCAGCTTGTCACCGACAGGGAGTAATCAGCCCCAGCATTTT.